Following are 2 T cell receptor beta chains from one sample sequenced in a study of monozygotic twins with inflammatory bowel disease. TCRdb reanalyzed the 5' RACE reads and collapses them to one entry per CDR3 protein, without DNA. The sample holds over 350,000 distinct CDR3 sequences. Sequenced input: blood. The receptor set was obtained from a human donor with ulcerative colitis or Crohn's disease, or a healthy co-twin of an affected twin (not recorded which).

This chain uses TRBV28 with TRBJ2-3; the TCRdb call, TRBD2, lacks DNA for checking. CDR1 and CDR2 (germline): MDHEN, SYDVKM. The CDR3 length is 19 residues. CDR3 sequence: CASSHRGLAGGPRTDTQYF.

V gene TRBV7-3 combines with J gene TRBJ2-7. This CDR3 is 15 amino acids long. Germline V CDR1 and CDR2: SGHTA, FQGTGA. CDR3 sequence reads: CASSLNGGAIYEQYF.